Following are 25 T cell receptor beta chains from one sample sequenced in a study of blood T cell repertoires in COVID-19. Generated by immunoSEQ multiplex PCR, the TCRdb table keeps only in-frame clones and is missing some. The sample yields more than 120,000 clones, 70% to 90% seen once. Sequenced sample: peripheral blood. All receptors derive from a human donor with acute or convalescent COVID-19. The donor label of this sample is uncertain.

The V call is TRBV9, the J call TRBJ1-6; 8 bases agree with TRBD1. CDR1 SGDLS and CDR2 YYNGEE come from the germline V gene. The CDR3 contains 16 residues. V lost 3 bases and J lost 5; bases outside the gene matches: 7. CDR3 protein: CASSARQGWDNSPLHF. CDR3 nucleotides: TGTGCCAGCAGCGCCAGACAGGGGTGGGATAATTCACCCCTCCACTTT.

This sequence joins TRBV7-2 and TRBJ2-5; 7 bases line up with TRBD1. The trim removed 5 bases at V and 3 bases at J, leaving 3 bases unmatched. CDR3 length equals 13 residues. CDR1 SGHTA and CDR2 FQGNSA come from the germline V gene. CDR3 coding DNA: TGTGCCAGCAGCCTTGGGACAGAAGAGACCCAGTACTTC. It is translated as CASSLGTEETQYF. Based on the CDR3 plus reference TRBV7-2 and TRBJ2-5, the full variable domain is GAGVSQSPSNKVTEKGKDVELRCDPISGHTALYWYRQSLGQGLEFLIYFQGNSAPDKSGLPSDRFSAERTGGSVSTLTIQRTQQEDSAVYLCASSLGTEETQYFGPGTRLLVL.

The chain is built from TRBV18 and TRBJ2-3; 10 bases fit TRBD1. The germline CDR1 and CDR2 sequences are KGHSH and LQKENI. The J segment lost 2 bases and the V segment lost 3 bases, leaving 2 bases of the junction unmatched. The CDR3 length is 15 residues. CDR3 residues: CASSPDRGATDTQYF. CDR3 in DNA: TGTGCCAGCTCACCGGACAGGGGGGCCACAGATACGCAGTATTTT.

This chain links TRBV7-9 with TRBJ2-1, with 13 bases fitting TRBD2. V lost 5 bases to trimming and J lost 9 bases; unmatched junction nucleotides: 10. Germline V CDR1 and CDR2: SEHNR, FQNEAQ (reference sequence). The CDR3 has 16 amino acids. The CDR3 protein is CASSEQLAGGPSEQFF. In nucleotides, the CDR3 is TGTGCCAGCAGCGAACAACTAGCGGGAGGGCCTAGTGAGCAGTTCTTC.

This clone appeared a single time. The chain is built from TRBV5-1 and TRBJ1-1; 7 bases are a match to TRBD1. V shed 4 bases, J shed 6 bases, and the junction held 12 bases outside the gene matches. CDR3 length: 15 amino acids. CDR1 SGHRS and CDR2 YFSETQ come from the germline V gene. This CDR3 reads CASSPGTDRSSEAFF. CDR3 in DNA: TGCGCCAGCAGCCCCGGGACAGATCGGAGTTCTGAAGCTTTCTTT.

This clone was detected once. The genes are TRBV3-1 (or the pseudogene TRBV3-2) and TRBJ2-6; D gene uncertain. This CDR3 comprises 14 residues. Trimming stripped 3 bases from V and 0 bases from J, with 3 bases between. Germline V gene sequence: CDR1 LGHDT, CDR2 YNNKEL (reference sequence). The CDR3 DNA follows: TGTGCCAGCAGCCAGGCCTCTGGGGCCAACGTCCTGACTTTC. It specifies CASSQASGANVLTF.

This chain links TRBV11-2 with TRBJ2-4; 8 positions match TRBD2. CDR1 is SGHAT and CDR2 is FQNNGV in the germline V gene. The trim removed 1 base at V and 2 bases at J, leaving 13 bases unmatched. The CDR3 extends over 19 amino acids. The CDR3 coding sequence is TGTGCCAGCAGCTTAGCGTTAGAGAGCGGGAGTGGGACCAAAAACATTCAGTACTTC. It specifies CASSLALESGSGTKNIQYF.

The V call is TRBV21-1, the J call TRBJ2-7; no check of the table's D call, TRBD1, against the DNA was made. TRBV21-1 counts as a pseudogene. This CDR3 is 16 amino acids long. The CDR3 DNA sequence: TGTGCCAGCAGCAAAGTGGGAAGGGGGCCGTCCTACGAGCAGTACGTC. As protein: CASSKVGRGPSYEQYV.

V usage is TRBV7-2 and J usage is TRBJ2-2; no clear D. V was trimmed by 11 bases and J by 7 bases, leaving 11 bases between them. CDR3 length equals 11 residues. The germline V gene encodes CDR1 SGHTA and CDR2 FQGNSA. Written as DNA, the CDR3 is TGTGCCGTTCTCGAGGTCGGGGAGCTGTTTTTT. Translating it yields CAVLEVGELFF.

This rearrangement joins TRBV28 to TRBJ1-2; no definite D call. The CDR3 runs to 12 residues. Trimming shortened V by 8 bases and J by 2 bases, and 9 bases separated the two germline ends. Germline V CDR1 and CDR2: MDHEN, SYDVKM. Here the CDR3 DNA reads TGTGCCAGCGCGACTTACAACTATGGCTACACCTTC. Its translation: CASATYNYGYTF.

This chain links TRBV3-1 (or the pseudogene TRBV3-2) with TRBJ2-5; a possible D gene is TRBD2 (6 bases). The germline V gene has CDR1 LGHDT and CDR2 YNNKEL (reference sequence). This CDR3 spans 14 amino acids. Trimming cost V 4 bases and J 2 bases, with 11 bases left between them. The CDR3 coding sequence is TGTGCCAGCAGCCCTCCCGGGGGTCAAGAGACCCAGTACTTC. It specifies CASSPPGGQETQYF.

The rearrangement uses TRBV28 and TRBJ2-7; 7 nucleotides match TRBD2. CDR1 and CDR2 (germline): MDHEN, SYDVKM. The CDR3 spans 12 residues. Germline trimming cut 6 bases from V and 3 bases from J; bases unmatched to any gene: 2. The CDR3 loop reads CASRGGVYEQYF. CDR3 DNA sequence: TGTGCCAGCAGGGGGGGGGTCTACGAGCAGTACTTC.

The chain joins TRBV9 to TRBJ2-7; TRBD1 agrees at 10 bases. Germline CDR1 SGDLS, CDR2 YYNGEE. V was pared by 3 bases and J by 4 bases, with 10 bases of the junction left unmatched. CDR3 length: 16 residues. CDR3 in DNA: TGTGCCAGCAGCGAATCCCACGGGACAGGGGCTTACGAGCAGTACTTC. As protein: CASSESHGTGAYEQYF.

The rearrangement uses TRBV7-8 and TRBJ1-2; 8 nucleotides agree with TRBD1. Germline V gives CDR1 SGHVS, CDR2 FQNEAQ. The V gene end was trimmed by 0 bases and the J gene end by 2 bases; junction bases not matched to a gene: 11. The CDR3 runs 18 residues. The CDR3 DNA is TGTGCCAGCAGCTTAGCTTTTGAGGGCGACAGGGGAAACTATGGCTACACCTTC. Amino acids: CASSLAFEGDRGNYGYTF. Supplemented by reference TRBV7-8 and TRBJ1-2, the full variable domain reads GAGVSQSPRYKVAKRGQDVALRCDPISGHVSLFWYQQALGQGPEFLTYFQNEAQLDKSGLPSDRFFAERPEGSVSTLKIQRTQQEDSAVYLCASSLAFEGDRGNYGYTFGSGTRLTVV.

V and J are TRBV12-3 or TRBV12-4 and TRBJ1-5; no clear D. V was cut by 6 bases and J by 5 bases, with 8 bases left in between. The CDR3 runs 12 residues. CDR3 sequence reads: CASRRVDQPQHF. As DNA, the CDR3 is TGTGCCAGCAGGAGGGTCGATCAGCCCCAGCATTTT.

V gene TRBV7-2 combines with J gene TRBJ1-1; no definite D call. This CDR3 has 12 residues. Trimming took 6 bases from V and 0 from J, leaving 5 bases between them. Per the germline V gene, CDR1 is SGHTA and CDR2 is FQGNSA. The CDR3 nucleotides are TGTGCCAGCAGTAAAATGAACACTGAAGCTTTCTTT. It specifies CASSKMNTEAFF. Complete variable domain (other parts from reference TRBV7-2 and TRBJ1-1): GAGVSQSPSNKVTEKGKDVELRCDPISGHTALYWYRQSLGQGLEFLIYFQGNSAPDKSGLPSDRFSAERTGGSVSTLTIQRTQQEDSAVYLCASSKMNTEAFFGQGTRLTVV.

This chain links TRBV6-2 or TRBV6-3 with TRBJ1-5; D perhaps matches TRBD1 (5 bases). V was pared by 2 bases and J by 7 bases, with 12 bases between. The CDR3 has 14 residues. The germline gives CDR1 MNHEY, CDR2 SVGEGT. CDR3 loop: CASSYGGGVQPQHF. In DNA form, the CDR3 reads TGTGCCAGCAGTTACGGCGGGGGTGTACAGCCCCAGCATTTT.

CDR3 loop: CASSLGGTDNYGYTF. The CDR3 DNA reads TGTGCCAGCAGCTTAGGGGGGACAGACAACTATGGCTACACCTTC. The chain joins TRBV7-9 to TRBJ1-2; 7 nucleotides match TRBD1. Germline V gene lookup returns CDR1 SEHNR and CDR2 FQNEAQ (reference sequence). The CDR3 totals 15 residues. J was trimmed by 2 bases and V by 1 base; bases with no gene match: 4.

The CDR3 loop is CASSPGLAQETQYF. The CDR3 nucleotides are TGTGCCAGCAGCCCGGGACTAGCACAAGAGACCCAGTACTTC. The chain couples TRBV7-2 to TRBJ2-5; 9 bases match TRBD2. The CDR3 runs to 14 residues. Per the germline V gene, CDR1 is SGHTA and CDR2 is FQGNSA. With 5 bases clipped from V and 2 bases from J, the junction kept 3 bases outside the gene matches.

The chain carries TRBV2 and TRBJ1-2; 10 nucleotides match TRBD1. With V trimmed by 7 bases and J by 1 base, 3 bases remained unmatched. Germline CDR1 SNHLY, CDR2 FYNNEI. The CDR3 is 14 residues long. The chain's CDR3 is CASTGTGVNYGYTF. CDR3 nucleotides: TGTGCCAGCACCGGGACAGGGGTTAACTATGGCTACACCTTC.

This clone occurred once. The chain joins TRBV19 to TRBJ1-1; D perhaps matches TRBD1 (5 bases). CDR1 is LNHDA, CDR2 SQIVND, per germline (reference sequence). Deletions cut 6 bases from V and 3 bases from J, with 14 bases between. This CDR3 comprises 14 residues. In DNA, the CDR3 is TGTGCCAGTAGCCTCTTAGGACACGACACTGAAGCTTTCTTT. Translation gives CASSLLGHDTEAFF.

This rearrangement joins TRBV10-3 to TRBJ1-5; no clear D. CDR1 and CDR2 (germline): ENHRY, SYGVKD. V lost 3 bases to trimming and J lost 4 bases, with 4 bases between them. The CDR3 extends over 12 amino acids. CDR3 protein: CAISDGNQPQHF. In DNA form, the CDR3 reads TGTGCCATCAGTGACGGGAATCAGCCCCAGCATTTT.

This clone was seen a handful of times. V is TRBV19 and J is TRBJ2-2; possibly TRBD1 for D (8 bases). The ends were cut back, 5 bases at V and 5 bases at J, with 15 bases in the middle. Germline V lookup: CDR1 LNHDA, CDR2 SQIVND (reference sequence). The CDR3 covers 15 residues. The CDR3 is CASSLDREGTGELFF. For the CDR3, the DNA is TGTGCCAGTAGTTTGGACAGGGAGGGGACCGGGGAGCTGTTTTTT.

This chain uses TRBV21-1 with TRBJ1-1. TRBV21-1 is annotated as a pseudogene. The CDR3 is made up of 11 amino acids. The CDR3 sequence: CASSKGEEAFF. The CDR3 nucleotides read TGTGCCAGCAGCAAAGGAGAAGAAGCTTTCTTT.

The V gene is TRBV20-1, the J gene TRBJ1-1, with D perhaps matching TRBD1 (5 bases). CDR3 length equals 11 residues. Trimming took 4 bases from V and 11 from J, leaving 14 bases between them. The germline CDR1 and CDR2 sequences are DFQATT and SNEGSKA (reference sequence). The DNA of the CDR3 is TGCAGTGCTAAAGACCCGAAGGGGGCTTTCTTT. It translates to CSAKDPKGAFF.